This TCR beta chain comes out of a study of blood T cell repertoires in COVID-19. Study-level information: COVID-19 samples, acute and convalescent, were from the United States, Italy and Spain. Nucleic acid was either cDNA or gDNA, and it came from T cells, B-cell-depleted T cells, or PBMCs.

The germline CDR1 and CDR2 sequences are SGHDT and YYEEEE. Trimming took 4 bases from V and 4 from J; bases not matched to a gene: 7. This CDR3 is 15 amino acids long. Original analysis: Estimation of nucleated cell counts relied on the amplification of reference gene primers. TCRdb's table, derived via immunoSEQ multiplex PCR, lists solely in-frame clones and lacks some. From that table come the V and J calls and clone size; the DNA was used to work out D and trimming. The sample contains over 150,000 clones, around four fifths of which appear only once. The sample comprised peripheral blood. The chain joins TRBV5-6 to TRBJ1-5; 8 bases align to TRBD1. The source of this sequence is a woman in her 70s who had recovered from COVID-19. As DNA, the CDR3 is TGTGCCAGCAGCCGACTGGACAGGGCTAATCAGCCCCAGCATTTT. This gives the protein CASSRLDRANQPQHF.